The clone carrying this T cell receptor beta chain was seen more than once but under ten times. Its antigen is as yet unknown. Trimming stripped 3 bases from V and 4 bases from J, with 13 bases between. Germline V lookup: CDR1 DFQATT, CDR2 SNEGSKA (reference sequence). This CDR3 spans 14 amino acids. A second roughly 7 to 12 cycle PCR used barcoded and J-beta primers. One entry per CDR3 protein, called by TCRdb with MiXCR from the 5' RACE reads. The data show fewer than 700,000 distinct CDR3 sequences, over 40% seen once. This entry comes from a study of blood T cells in healthy people across ages. Study conclusions and caveats: Lack of knowledge of donor CMV status possibly confounded expanded clonotype changes.

Sequenced input: blood. The chain employs TRBV20-1 and TRBJ1-5; the D is unclear. The receptor's source is a man older than 75 in good health. The DNA for the CDR3 is TGCAGTGCTAGTACGCAGGCCAGGAATCAGCCCCAGCATTTT. Translation: CSASTQARNQPQHF.